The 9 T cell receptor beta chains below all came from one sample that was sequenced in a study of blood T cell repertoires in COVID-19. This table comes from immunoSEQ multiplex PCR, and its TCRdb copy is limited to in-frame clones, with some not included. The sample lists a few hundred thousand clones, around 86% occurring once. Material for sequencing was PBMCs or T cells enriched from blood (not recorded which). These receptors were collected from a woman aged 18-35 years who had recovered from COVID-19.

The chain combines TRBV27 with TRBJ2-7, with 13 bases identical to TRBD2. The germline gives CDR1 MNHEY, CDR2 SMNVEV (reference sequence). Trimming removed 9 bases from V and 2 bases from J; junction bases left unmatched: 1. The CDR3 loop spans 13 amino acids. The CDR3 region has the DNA TGTGCCAGTGGACTAGCGGGGGCCTACGAGCAGTACTTC. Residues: CASGLAGAYEQYF.

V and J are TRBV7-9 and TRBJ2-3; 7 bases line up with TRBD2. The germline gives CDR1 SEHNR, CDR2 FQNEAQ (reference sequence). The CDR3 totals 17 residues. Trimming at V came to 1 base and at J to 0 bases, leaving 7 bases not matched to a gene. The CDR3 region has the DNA TGTGCCAGCAGCTTAGACACTAGCGCCACTAGCACAGATACGCAGTATTTT. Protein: CASSLDTSATSTDTQYF.

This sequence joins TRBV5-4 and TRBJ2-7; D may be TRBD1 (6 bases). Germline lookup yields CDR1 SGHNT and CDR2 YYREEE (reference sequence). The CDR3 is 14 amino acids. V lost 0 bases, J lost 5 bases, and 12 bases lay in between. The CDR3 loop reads CASSLDREVDEQYF. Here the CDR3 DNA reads TGTGCCAGCAGCTTGGACAGGGAAGTGGACGAGCAGTACTTC.

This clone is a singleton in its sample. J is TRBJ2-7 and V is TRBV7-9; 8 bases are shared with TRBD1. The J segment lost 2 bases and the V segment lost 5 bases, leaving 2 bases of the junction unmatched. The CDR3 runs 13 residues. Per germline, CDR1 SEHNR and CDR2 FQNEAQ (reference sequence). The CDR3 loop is CASSPDRAYEQYF. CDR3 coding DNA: TGTGCCAGCAGCCCGGACAGGGCCTACGAGCAGTACTTC. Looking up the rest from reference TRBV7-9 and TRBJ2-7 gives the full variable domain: DTGVSQNPRHKITKRGQNVTFRCDPISEHNRLYWYRQTLGQGPEFLTYFQNEAQLEKSRLLSDRFSAERPKGSFSTLEIQRTEQGDSAMYLCASSPDRAYEQYFGPGTRLTVT.

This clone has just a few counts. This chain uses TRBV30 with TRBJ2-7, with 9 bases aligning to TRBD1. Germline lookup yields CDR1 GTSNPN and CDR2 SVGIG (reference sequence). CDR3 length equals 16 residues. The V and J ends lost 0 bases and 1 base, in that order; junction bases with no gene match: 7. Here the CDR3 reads CAWSVFPTGGSYEQYF. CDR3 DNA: TGTGCCTGGAGTGTTTTTCCGACAGGGGGGTCCTACGAGCAGTACTTC.

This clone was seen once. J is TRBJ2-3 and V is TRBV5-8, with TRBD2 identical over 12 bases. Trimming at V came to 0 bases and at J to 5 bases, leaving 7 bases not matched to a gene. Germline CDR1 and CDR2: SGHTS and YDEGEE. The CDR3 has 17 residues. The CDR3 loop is CASSLGLAGVLGDTQYF. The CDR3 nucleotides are TGTGCCAGCAGCTTGGGACTAGCGGGAGTACTGGGAGATACGCAGTATTTT.

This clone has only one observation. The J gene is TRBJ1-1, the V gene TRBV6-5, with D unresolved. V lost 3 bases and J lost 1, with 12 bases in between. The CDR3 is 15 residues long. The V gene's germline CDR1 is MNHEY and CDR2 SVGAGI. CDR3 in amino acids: CASSYFPAGNTEAFF. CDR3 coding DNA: TGTGCCAGCAGTTATTTCCCCGCGGGGAACACTGAAGCTTTCTTT.

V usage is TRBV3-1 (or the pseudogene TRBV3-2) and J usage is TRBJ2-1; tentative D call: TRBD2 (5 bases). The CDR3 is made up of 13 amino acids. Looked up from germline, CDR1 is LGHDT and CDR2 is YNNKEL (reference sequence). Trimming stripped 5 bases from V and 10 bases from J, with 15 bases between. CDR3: CASSYLEEREQFF. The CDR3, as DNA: TGTGCCAGCAGCTACCTTGAGGAGCGGGAGCAGTTCTTC.

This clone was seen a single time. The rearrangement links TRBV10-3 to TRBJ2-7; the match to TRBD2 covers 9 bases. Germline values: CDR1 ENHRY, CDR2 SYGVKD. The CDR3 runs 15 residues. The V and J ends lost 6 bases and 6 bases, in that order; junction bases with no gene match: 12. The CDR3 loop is CAISATGRGGVEQYF. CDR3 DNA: TGTGCCATCAGCGCCACGGGGCGGGGGGGCGTCGAGCAGTACTTC.